This T cell receptor beta chain originates from a study of metastatic and nonmetastatic thyroid tumors. Study as a whole: Across peripheral blood and tumor or nodule tissue samples taken from malignant and benign thyroid patients, the repertoires were compared with one another.

Trimming pared 6 bases from V and 1 base from J, leaving 13 bases between. Germline V lookup: CDR1 DFQATT, CDR2 SNEGSKA (reference sequence). CDR3 length: 15 residues. Every patient was untreated before thyroid surgery. This clone was detected ten times or more. The antigen is not known. Points from the study as a whole: The reported finding was significantly higher TCR beta diversity in malignant thyroid tumors relative to benign nodules, in blood and tumor.

Per the authors' pipeline: The distant-metastasis classifier for papillary thyroid cancer was built from CDR3 differences across clinicopathological groups. TCRdb re-clonotyped the PCR reads via MiXCR. For this entry, the V and J calls and clone size follow TCRdb and not the study's own pipeline. The sample has roughly 81,000 clones; roughly 8.6% are singletons. The TCR originated in a female donor with papillary thyroid cancer or a benign thyroid nodule (not recorded which). Some clones in this sample may be carry-over from other donors' samples. The chain uses TRBV20-1 and TRBJ1-6; maybe TRBD1 (5 bases). The specimen was blood. The CDR3 region is CSAPFEGSYNSPLHF. In nucleotides, the CDR3 is TGCAGTGCACCTTTCGAGGGGTCCTATAATTCACCCCTCCACTTT.